The rows below give T cell receptor beta chains drawn from one sample of a study of vaccination and CD4 T cells after COVID-19. These receptors lack a known antigen. TCRdb independently ran MiXCR on the PCR reads; one entry per CDR3 protein. The sample yields over 10,000 distinct CDR3 sequences, about a third seen once. The sequenced sample was CD4+ T cells from blood, cultured in vitro. These TCRs come from a human donor who had recovered from COVID-19. Both conserved end residues are part of each CDR3. D genes are given only for firm matches. The listing skips clone size in some rows; elsewhere it reads once, few, many or a size class.

>TRBD2|TRBJ2-1|TRBV6-7|16|.
TGTGCCAGCAGGCCTGATACTAGCGGGAACTACAATGAGCAGTTCTTC
CASRPDTSGNYNEQFF
>.|TRBJ2-6|TRBV30|16|.
TGTGCCTGGAGTACGGGAGAAGGGGCTGGGGCCAACGTCCTGACTTTC
CAWSTGEGAGANVLTF
>TRBD1|TRBJ1-3|TRBV7-8|21|.
TGTGCCAGCAGCCCACTGTCGTCTGGTTCGGCCCTACAGGGGGCTGGAAACACCATATATTTT
CASSPLSSGSALQGAGNTIYF
>.|TRBJ2-7|TRBV28|14|.
TGTGCCAGCAGTTTAATTCGCCTCCCCTACGAGCAGTACTTC
CASSLIRLPYEQYF
>.|TRBJ2-1|TRBV12-3/TRBV12-4|11|.
TGTGCCAGCGGGAGGGGGTTGGAGCAGTTCTTC
CASGRGLEQFF
>.|TRBJ2-5|TRBV5-4|14|.
TGTGCCAGCAGCTTGATGCTAGCTCAAGAGACCCAGTACTTC
CASSLMLAQETQYF
>TRBD2|TRBJ2-5|TRBV5-1|16|.
TGCGCCAGCAGCTTGTGGGGCGGGAGGGTCGAAGAGACCCAGTACTTC
CASSLWGGRVEETQYF
>TRBD1|TRBJ2-6|TRBV2|17|.
TGTGCCAGCACTCTGGACAGGGTGGGCTCTGGGGCCAACGTCCTGACTTTC
CASTLDRVGSGANVLTF
>TRBD2|TRBJ2-7|TRBV5-4|15|.
TGTGCCAGCAGGGCGAGCGGGAGCCCCTCCTACGAGCAGTACTTC
CASRASGSPSYEQYF
>.|TRBJ1-1|TRBV5-1|14|.
TGCGCCAGCAGCTTCGGGACGTCCTACACTGAAGCTTTCTTT
CASSFGTSYTEAFF
>TRBD1|TRBJ1-6|TRBV19|16|few
TGTGCCAGTAGTATACGGAGCCTGACAGGGAATTCACCCCTCCACTTT
CASSIRSLTGNSPLHF
>TRBD2|TRBJ2-3|TRBV12-3/TRBV12-4|17|.
TGTGCCAGCAGCTCCCCGGGACTAGCGGGAGTAGGGGATACGCAGTATTTT
CASSSPGLAGVGDTQYF
>.|TRBJ1-2|TRBV19|19|.
TGTGCCAGTAGTATAACGATGGCATGGTCGGGGCGACTTGGCTATGGCTACACCTTC
CASSITMAWSGRLGYGYTF
>.|TRBJ1-1|TRBV7-9|14|few
TGTGCCAGCAGCTTAGAGCAGGGAGACACTGAAGCTTTCTTT
CASSLEQGDTEAFF
>TRBD2|TRBJ2-2|TRBV6-2/TRBV6-3|14|once
TGTGCCAGCACCGTAGCGGGAGACACCGGGGAGCTGTTTTTT
CASTVAGDTGELFF
>TRBD2|TRBJ2-3|TRBV18|13|.
TGTGCCAGCTCGCGCGGGACTACGGATACGCAGTATTTT
CASSRGTTDTQYF
>TRBD1|TRBJ1-5|TRBV6-1|16|.
TGTGCCAGCAGTAACCTCGGACAGGGGGCCAATCAGCCCCAGCATTTT
CASSNLGQGANQPQHF
>.|TRBJ2-2|TRBV20-1|13|.
TGCAGTGCCCCGCGCAGTGAGAACGGGGAGCTGTTTTTT
CSAPRSENGELFF
>.|TRBJ2-4|TRBV20-1|15|once
TGCAGTGCTAGTCAGGGTGAGGGGTCCAAAAACATTCAGTACTTC
CSASQGEGSKNIQYF
>TRBD1|TRBJ2-5|TRBV20-1|16|.
TGCAGTGCTAGAGACCCCATGACAGGGAACCAAGAGACCCAGTACTTC
CSARDPMTGNQETQYF
>.|TRBJ2-1|TRBV7-9|13|few
TGTGCCAGCAGCTTAGATTACGTCCATGAGCAGTTCTTC
CASSLDYVHEQFF
>TRBD2|TRBJ2-5|TRBV19|14|.
TGTGCCAGTGCGACTAGCGGATTGTCAGAGACCCAGTACTTC
CASATSGLSETQYF
>.|TRBJ2-5|TRBV5-6|13|few
TGTGCCAGCAGCTCCGACAGACAAGAGACCCAGTACTTC
CASSSDRQETQYF
>.|TRBJ1-6|TRBV20-1|17|few
TGCAGTGCTAGAGATAGGAGGTTGAGCTCCTATAATTCACCCCTCCACTTT
CSARDRRLSSYNSPLHF
>.|TRBJ2-7|TRBV10-3|14|few
TGTGCCATCAGTGAGTCGGGCAGGAGGTACGAGCAGTACTTC
CAISESGRRYEQYF
>.|TRBJ2-5|TRBV29-1|14|.
TGCAGCGTTGCTGGAGGGCTAGTCCAAGAGACCCAGTACTTC
CSVAGGLVQETQYF
>.|TRBJ1-2|TRBV6-5|16|.
TGTGCCAGCAGTTACTCCCCCTCCTTCGACGGTTTTGGCTACACCTTC
CASSYSPSFDGFGYTF
>TRBD1|TRBJ2-2|TRBV19|14|few
TGTGCCAGTAGGGGGACAGGGGTGGCCGGGGAGCTGTTTTTT
CASRGTGVAGELFF
>.|TRBJ2-7|TRBV20-1|14|.
TGCAGTGTTAACCCGGGCCACGATTCCTACGAGCAGTACTTC
CSVNPGHDSYEQYF